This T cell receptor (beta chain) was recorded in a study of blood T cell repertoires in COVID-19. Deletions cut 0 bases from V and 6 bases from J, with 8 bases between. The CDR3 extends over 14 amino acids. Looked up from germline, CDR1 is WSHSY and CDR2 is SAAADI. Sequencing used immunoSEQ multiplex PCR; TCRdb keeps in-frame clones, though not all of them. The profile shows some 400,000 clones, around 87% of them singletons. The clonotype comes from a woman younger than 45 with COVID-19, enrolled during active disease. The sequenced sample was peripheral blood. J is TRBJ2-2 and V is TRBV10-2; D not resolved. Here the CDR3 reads CASSESSVSGELFF. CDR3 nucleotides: TGCGCCAGCAGTGAGTCGAGCGTTTCCGGGGAGCTGTTTTTT.